The 22 T cell receptor beta chains listed next were all sequenced from one sample in a study of blood T cell repertoires in COVID-19. Method: immunoSEQ multiplex PCR; TCRdb's copy keeps in-frame clones and lacks some. The table lists 500,000 to 600,000 clones, roughly 91% of them singletons. Sequenced material: peripheral blood. The source is a woman between 50 and 59 years old with COVID-19, enrolled during active disease.

The chain is built from TRBV2 and TRBJ2-2; the D gene is possibly TRBD2 (6 bases). The V end lost 2 bases, the J end lost 5 bases, and 15 bases lay between the germline ends. The length of the CDR3 is 16 residues. Per germline, CDR1 SNHLY and CDR2 FYNNEI. CDR3 DNA sequence: TGTGCCAGCAGTGAAAGGAGGGGTATCGGGACCGGGGAGCTGTTTTTT. As protein: CASSERRGIGTGELFF. The complete variable domain, with remaining parts taken from reference TRBV2 and TRBJ2-2, reads EPEVTQTPSHQVTQMGQEVILRCVPISNHLYFYWYRQILGQKVEFLVSFYNNEISEKSEIFDDQFSVERPDGSNFTLKIRSTKLEDSAMYFCASSERRGIGTGELFFGEGSRLTVL.

The genes are TRBV13 and TRBJ2-3, with 9 bases identical to TRBD2. Germline V gene data show CDR1 as PRHDT and CDR2 as FYEKMQ (reference sequence). J was trimmed by 10 bases and V by 8 bases; bases with no gene match: 10. CDR3 length: 13 amino acids. DNA of the CDR3: TGTGCCAGCTCAAGCACGCGGGGGGGCCCGCAGTATTTT. Translation: CASSSTRGGPQYF.

The chain has TRBV11-1 and TRBJ1-1; a weak D match, TRBD1 (6 bases). The CDR3 has 14 amino acids. Trimming shortened V by 1 base and J by 7 bases, and 13 bases separated the two germline ends. Germline CDR1 and CDR2: SGHAT and FQDESV (reference sequence). The CDR3 bases are TGTGCCAGCAGCTTAGAGGGACAAGCTTATGAAGCTTTCTTT. Residues: CASSLEGQAYEAFF.

V is TRBV5-4 and J is TRBJ1-1; 7 positions agree with TRBD1. V trimming: 3 bases; J trimming: 3 bases; junction bases outside the gene matches: 5. The CDR3 has 14 amino acids. CDR1 SGHNT and CDR2 YYREEE come from the germline V gene (reference sequence). In nucleotides, the CDR3 is TGTGCCAGCAGCTCAAAAACAGGGGACACTGAAGCTTTCTTT. Amino acids: CASSSKTGDTEAFF.

J is TRBJ1-1 and V is TRBV21-1; the listed D gene, TRBD1, was not tested against the DNA. TRBV21-1 is assigned pseudogene status. The CDR3 totals 20 residues. In DNA, the CDR3 is TGTGCCAGCAGCAAAAGGGGAGGGCCCCGGGGGACAGGTTCGAACACTGAAGCTTTCTTT. This encodes CASSKRGGPRGTGSNTEAFF.

The genes are TRBV28 and TRBJ2-5; D possibly corresponds to TRBD2 (6 bases). CDR1 is MDHEN and CDR2 is SYDVKM in the germline V gene. This CDR3 region has 14 residues. Trimming took 5 bases from V and 2 from J, leaving 12 bases between them. The CDR3 reads CASSPGGLQETQYF. The CDR3 DNA is TGTGCCAGCAGTCCTGGGGGGTTACAAGAGACCCAGTACTTC.

V and J are TRBV7-3 and TRBJ1-5; D is perhaps TRBD1 (5 bases). The germline gives CDR1 SGHTA, CDR2 FQGTGA. V dropped 2 bases and J dropped 5 bases, with 10 bases sitting between them. The CDR3 has 14 residues. The CDR3 here is CASSLPGMDQPQHF. For the CDR3, the DNA is TGTGCCAGCAGCTTACCAGGGATGGATCAGCCCCAGCATTTT.

This chain joins TRBV3-1 (or the pseudogene TRBV3-2) and TRBJ2-1; TRBD2 matches 7 bases. The CDR3 loop spans 15 amino acids. The V and J ends lost 1 base and 5 bases, in that order; junction bases with no gene match: 5. The germline CDR1 and CDR2 sequences are LGHDT and YNNKEL (reference sequence). The CDR3 loop is CASSQGLAANNEQFF. The CDR3 coding sequence is TGTGCCAGCAGCCAAGGACTAGCAGCTAACAATGAGCAGTTCTTC.

V and J are TRBV9 and TRBJ1-5; 7 nucleotides align to TRBD1. The CDR3 extends over 15 amino acids. The ends lost 3 bases at V and 3 bases at J; junction bases unmatched: 6. Germline CDR1 reads SGDLS; CDR2 reads YYNGEE. This CDR3 reads CASSAQGGNNQPQHF. The CDR3 coding sequence is TGTGCCAGCAGCGCCCAGGGGGGTAACAATCAGCCCCAGCATTTT.

The chain has TRBV3-1 (or the pseudogene TRBV3-2) and TRBJ1-2; a possible D gene is TRBD1 (6 bases). V was shortened by 2 bases and J by 0 bases, with 13 bases between the two germline ends. The CDR3 is 16 amino acids. CDR1 is LGHDT, CDR2 YNNKEL, per germline (reference sequence). CDR3 region: CASSQPGTISNYGYTF. The CDR3 nucleotides read TGTGCCAGCAGCCAACCAGGGACAATTTCTAACTATGGCTACACCTTC.

The chain links TRBV19 to TRBJ1-4; tentatively, D is TRBD1 (6 bases). Germline-derived CDR1 and CDR2 are LNHDA and SQIVND (reference sequence). This CDR3 is 14 amino acids long. V lost 5 bases, J lost 7 bases, and 14 bases lay in between. The CDR3 sequence: CASSSRDISEKLFF. The CDR3 DNA is TGTGCCAGTAGTTCCCGGGACATTTCTGAAAAACTGTTTTTT.

The genes are TRBV29-1 and TRBJ2-7, with 7 positions matching TRBD1. Germline V CDR1 and CDR2: SQVTM, ANQGSEA. Germline trimming cut 4 bases from V and 5 bases from J; bases unmatched to any gene: 2. The CDR3 has 11 residues. The CDR3 DNA reads as TGCAGCGTTGGACAGGGCCACGAGCAGTACTTC. This translates into CSVGQGHEQYF.

The chain carries TRBV19 and TRBJ1-2; 7 bases map to TRBD1. The junction had 13 bases not matched to a gene; V was cut back by 1 base and J by 8 bases. The germline V gene has CDR1 LNHDA and CDR2 SQIVND (reference sequence). The CDR3 totals 16 residues. This CDR3 is CASSIVAGGYSKGYTF. The CDR3 coding sequence is TGTGCCAGTAGTATAGTGGCAGGGGGATATTCGAAAGGCTACACCTTC.

This chain joins TRBV19 and TRBJ2-2; tentatively, D is TRBD1 (6 bases). V gave up 3 bases and J gave up 4 bases, with 12 bases separating them. Germline loops: CDR1 LNHDA, CDR2 SQIVND (reference sequence). The CDR3 extends over 15 amino acids. DNA for the CDR3: TGTGCCAGTAGTATCCCTGTCAGGGGCACCGGGGAGCTGTTTTTT. Residues: CASSIPVRGTGELFF.

The J gene is TRBJ2-3, the V gene TRBV6-1; TRBD2 agrees at 14 bases. The CDR3 has 17 amino acids. The germline V gene encodes CDR1 MNHNS and CDR2 SASEGT. The V gene end was trimmed by 2 bases and the J gene end by 6 bases; junction bases not matched to a gene: 7. The CDR3 is CASSEPGLAGAGDTQYF. In nucleotides, the CDR3 is TGTGCCAGCAGTGAACCGGGACTAGCGGGGGCTGGTGATACGCAGTATTTT.

The V and J genes are TRBV29-1 and TRBJ2-5; D gene unclear. Germline assignment: CDR1 SQVTM and CDR2 ANQGSEA. This CDR3 has 11 amino acids. Trimming stripped 4 bases from V and 3 bases from J, with 6 bases between. CDR3 protein: CSVGAEETQYF. DNA of the CDR3: TGCAGCGTTGGGGCAGAAGAGACCCAGTACTTC.

V usage is TRBV5-1 and J usage is TRBJ2-5, with TRBD1 as a possible D gene (5 bases). Germline assignment: CDR1 SGHRS and CDR2 YFSETQ. Trimming stripped 6 bases from V and 5 bases from J, with 14 bases between. The CDR3 is 13 amino acids. CDR3 region: CASTRTPGETQYF. The CDR3 region has the DNA TGCGCCAGCACCAGGACGCCAGGGGAGACCCAGTACTTC.

The CDR3 region has the DNA TGCAGCGTTGAAGATCCCCCAATTAGAGGACAGGCGAGTTTCTATAATTCACCCCTCCACTTT. Translating gives CSVEDPPIRGQASFYNSPLHF. The chain couples TRBV29-1 to TRBJ1-6, with TRBD1 matching 7 bases. The junction had 20 bases not matched to a gene; V was cut back by 0 bases and J by 3 bases. There are 21 residues in the CDR3. The V gene's germline CDR1 is SQVTM and CDR2 ANQGSEA.

The chain employs TRBV5-1 and TRBJ1-2; the match to TRBD1 covers 9 bases. V was pared by 5 bases and J by 4 bases, with 6 bases of the junction left unmatched. The CDR3 runs to 14 residues. Germline assignment: CDR1 SGHRS and CDR2 YFSETQ. CDR3 coding DNA: TGCGCCAGCAGGAATACAGGGGGCGTCTATGGCTACACCTTC. It encodes CASRNTGGVYGYTF.

This chain uses TRBV9 with TRBJ1-2; unclear D gene. The CDR3 is made up of 14 amino acids. Germline CDR1 reads SGDLS; CDR2 reads YYNGEE. With 4 bases removed from V and 4 bases from J, the gap between germline ends came to 14 bases. In DNA, the CDR3 is TGTGCCAGCAGCCTCGACACTTCCATCTATGGCTACACCTTC. Protein sequence: CASSLDTSIYGYTF.

In this sample, this clone turned up once. The V and J genes are TRBV5-1 and TRBJ2-3; TRBD2 agrees at 11 bases. Per the germline V gene, CDR1 is SGHRS and CDR2 is YFSETQ. The CDR3 contains 16 residues. J lost 4 bases, V lost 3 bases, and 7 bases had no gene match. The CDR3 DNA follows: TGCGCCAGCAGCTCCTCCCTAGCGGGGGGTTCAGATACGCAGTATTTT. Residues: CASSSSLAGGSDTQYF.

A remark on this clone: Other DNA sequences in the sample encode the same CDR3. The V gene is TRBV3-1 (or the pseudogene TRBV3-2), the J gene TRBJ1-1; a possible D gene is TRBD1 (5 bases). Per the germline V gene, CDR1 is LGHDT and CDR2 is YNNKEL (reference sequence). The CDR3 is 13 amino acids. The V and J ends lost 4 bases and 4 bases respectively, with 10 bases between them. CDR3 region: CASSPPGVTEAFF. CDR3 in DNA: TGTGCCAGCAGCCCCCCGGGGGTCACTGAAGCTTTCTTT.